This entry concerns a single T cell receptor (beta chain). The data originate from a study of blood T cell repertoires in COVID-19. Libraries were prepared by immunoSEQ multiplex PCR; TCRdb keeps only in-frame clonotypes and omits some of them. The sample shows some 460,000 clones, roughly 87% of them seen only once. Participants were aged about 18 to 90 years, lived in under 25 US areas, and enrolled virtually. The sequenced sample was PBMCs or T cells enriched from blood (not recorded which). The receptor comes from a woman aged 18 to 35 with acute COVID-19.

The CDR3 region is CAISGGGFFVGGQLAREQYF. The DNA of the CDR3 is TGTGCCATCAGTGGGGGTGGGTTTTTTGTTGGCGGCCAACTAGCACGCGAGCAGTACTTC. J is TRBJ2-7 and V is TRBV10-3; D is perhaps TRBD2 (6 bases). There are 20 residues in the CDR3. CDR1 and CDR2 from the germline V gene are ENHRY and SYGVKD. V lost 4 bases to trimming and J lost 6 bases, with 34 bases between them.